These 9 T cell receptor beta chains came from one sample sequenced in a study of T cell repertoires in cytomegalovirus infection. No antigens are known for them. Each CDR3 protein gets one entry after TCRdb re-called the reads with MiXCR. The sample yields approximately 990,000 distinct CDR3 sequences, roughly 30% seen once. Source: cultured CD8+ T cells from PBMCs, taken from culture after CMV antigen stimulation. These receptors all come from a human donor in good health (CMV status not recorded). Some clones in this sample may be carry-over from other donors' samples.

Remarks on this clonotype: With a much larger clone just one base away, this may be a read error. The CDR3 sequence: CASSYNDRDPVELFF. CDR3 coding DNA: TGTGCCAGCAGTTACAACGACAGGGACCCCGTGGAGCTGTTTTTT. The chain employs TRBV7-6 and TRBJ2-2; 7 nucleotides align to TRBD1. V gave up 6 bases and J gave up 10 bases; unmatched junction bases: 14. CDR3 length equals 15 residues. Per germline, CDR1 SGHVS and CDR2 FNYEAQ.

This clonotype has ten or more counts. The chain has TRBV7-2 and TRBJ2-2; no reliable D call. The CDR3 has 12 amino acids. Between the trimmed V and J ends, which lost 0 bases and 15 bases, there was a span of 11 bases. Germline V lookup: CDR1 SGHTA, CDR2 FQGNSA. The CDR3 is CASSLAPRMVFF. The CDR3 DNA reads TGTGCCAGCAGCTTAGCTCCTAGGATGGTGTTTTTT.

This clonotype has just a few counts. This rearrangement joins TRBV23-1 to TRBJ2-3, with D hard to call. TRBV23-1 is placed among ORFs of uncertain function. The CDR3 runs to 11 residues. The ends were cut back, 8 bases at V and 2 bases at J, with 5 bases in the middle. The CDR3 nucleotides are TGCGCCAGCCCCATCACAGATACGCAGTATTTT. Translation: CASPITDTQYF.

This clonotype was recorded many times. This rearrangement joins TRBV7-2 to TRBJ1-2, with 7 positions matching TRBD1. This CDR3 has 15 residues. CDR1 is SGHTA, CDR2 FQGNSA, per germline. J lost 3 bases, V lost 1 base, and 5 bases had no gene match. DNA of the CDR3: TGTGCCAGCAGCTTAGGGGACAGAGACTACTATGGCTACACCTTC. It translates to CASSLGDRDYYGYTF.

CDR3 residues: CASSLGTVLGYTF. CDR3 sequence (DNA): TGTGCCAGCAGTTTAGGTACAGTTCTCGGGTACACCTTC. The chain joins TRBV12-3 or TRBV12-4 to TRBJ1-2; D is unclear. The CDR3 runs 13 residues. The germline V and J ends were trimmed by 1 base and 11 bases, with 14 bases remaining between them.

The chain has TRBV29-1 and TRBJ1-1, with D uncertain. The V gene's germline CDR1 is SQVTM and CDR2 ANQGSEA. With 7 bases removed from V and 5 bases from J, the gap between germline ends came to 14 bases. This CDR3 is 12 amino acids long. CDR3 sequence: CSGGPTGTEAFF. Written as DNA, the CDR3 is TGCAGCGGAGGACCGACGGGGACTGAAGCTTTCTTT.

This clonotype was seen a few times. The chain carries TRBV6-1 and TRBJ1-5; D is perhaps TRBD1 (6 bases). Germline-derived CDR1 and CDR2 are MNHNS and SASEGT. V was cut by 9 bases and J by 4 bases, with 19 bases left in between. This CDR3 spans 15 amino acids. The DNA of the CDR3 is TGTGCCAGTATAGGGCAGGGGTGGGAAAATCAGCCCCAGCATTTT. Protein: CASIGQGWENQPQHF.

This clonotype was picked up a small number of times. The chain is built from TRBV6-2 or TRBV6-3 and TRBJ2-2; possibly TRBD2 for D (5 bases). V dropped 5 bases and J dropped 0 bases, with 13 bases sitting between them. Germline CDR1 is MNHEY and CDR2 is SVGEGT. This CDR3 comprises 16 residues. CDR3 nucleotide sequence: TGTGCCAGCAGTCGCCGCGAGGGCCCGAACACCGGGGAGCTGTTTTTT. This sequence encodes CASSRREGPNTGELFF.

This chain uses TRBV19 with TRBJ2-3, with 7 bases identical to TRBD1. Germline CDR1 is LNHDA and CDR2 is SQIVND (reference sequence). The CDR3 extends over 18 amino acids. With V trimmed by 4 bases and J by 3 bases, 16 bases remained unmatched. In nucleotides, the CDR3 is TGTGCCAGTAGTACCTGGGACAGATCCTCCTTGGTGACAGATACGCAGTATTTT. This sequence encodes CASSTWDRSSLVTDTQYF.